This T cell receptor beta chain was captured by sequencing in a study of response to subunit inactivated influenza vaccine. The CDR3 runs to 16 residues. The V segment lost 0 bases and the J segment 0 bases; nucleotides outside the gene matches: 3. CDR1 and CDR2 from the germline V gene are SGDLS and YYNGEE. TCRdb ran MiXCR on the RT-PCR reads and lists one entry per CDR3 protein. The table includes about 540,000 distinct CDR3 sequences, 20% to 25% detected once. The same specimen was also included in a second study, on T cells expressing NK-cell markers. As that study records: Libraries used 5'RACE template switching adding universal primer site and UMIs. The study sequenced eight donors, seven HCMV-seropositive and one seronegative. HCMV specificity of the expanded NKG2C+ T cell clones was not established.

The sequencing used CD4+ T cells sorted from PBMCs, collected roughly 12 days after vaccination. The chain uses TRBV9 and TRBJ2-3; 8 bases align to TRBD2. The TCR comes from a man aged 50 or older who received an inactivated influenza vaccine. CDR3 sequence: CASSVGVAGSTDTQYF. In nucleotides, the CDR3 is TGTGCCAGCAGCGTAGGGGTAGCGGGGAGCACAGATACGCAGTATTTT.